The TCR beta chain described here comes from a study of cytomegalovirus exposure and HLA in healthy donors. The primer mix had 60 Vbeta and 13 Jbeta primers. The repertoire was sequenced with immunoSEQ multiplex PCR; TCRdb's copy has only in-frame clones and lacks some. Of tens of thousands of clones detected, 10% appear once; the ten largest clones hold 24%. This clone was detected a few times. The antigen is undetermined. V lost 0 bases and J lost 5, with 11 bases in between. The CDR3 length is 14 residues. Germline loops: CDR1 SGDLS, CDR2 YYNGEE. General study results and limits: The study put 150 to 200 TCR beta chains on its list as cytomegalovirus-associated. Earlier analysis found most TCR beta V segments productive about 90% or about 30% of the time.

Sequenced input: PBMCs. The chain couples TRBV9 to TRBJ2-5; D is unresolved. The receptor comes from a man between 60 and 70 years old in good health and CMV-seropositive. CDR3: CASSVGSEVETQYF. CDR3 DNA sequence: TGTGCCAGCAGCGTAGGATCTGAGGTCGAGACCCAGTACTTC.